These 25 T cell receptor beta chains were sequenced from one sample in a study of cytomegalovirus exposure and HLA in healthy donors. PCR amplification relied on 60 Vbeta primers (plus 13 Jbeta primers). Using immunoSEQ multiplex PCR, the repertoire was profiled, and TCRdb retains in-frame clones only, with some absent. Of roughly 300,000 clones in the sample, 86% were seen once. Sequencing was carried out using PBMCs. The receptor source for this set is a man aged 35-49 years in good health and CMV-seropositive.

The V call is TRBV7-3, the J call TRBJ1-1; D remains unclear. The CDR3 runs to 13 residues. V was trimmed by 5 bases and J by 5 bases, leaving 12 bases between them. Looked up from germline, CDR1 is SGHTA and CDR2 is FQGTGA. Here the CDR3 DNA reads TGTGCCAGCAGCACAGCCCTAAGGACTGAAGCTTTCTTT. This sequence encodes CASSTALRTEAFF.

J is TRBJ1-2 and V is TRBV7-2; a weak D match, TRBD1 (6 bases). The CDR3 extends over 14 amino acids. V dropped 0 bases and J dropped 8 bases, with 13 bases sitting between them. Germline V gene sequence: CDR1 SGHTA, CDR2 FQGNSA. DNA of the CDR3: TGTGCCAGCAGCTTAGCGTCTTACAGGGAGGGCTACACCTTC. Amino acid sequence: CASSLASYREGYTF.

This rearrangement joins TRBV27 to TRBJ2-1; weak D call: TRBD2 (5 bases). Per the germline V gene, CDR1 is MNHEY and CDR2 is SMNVEV (reference sequence). The V and J ends lost 3 bases and 7 bases respectively, with 7 bases between them. The CDR3 loop spans 12 amino acids. CDR3 sequence reads: CASSLSGNEQFF. The CDR3 DNA is TGTGCCAGCAGTTTGTCGGGGAATGAGCAGTTCTTC.

The genes are TRBV5-1 and TRBJ2-5; 10 bases map to TRBD1. Losses at the gene ends were 1 base for V and 4 bases for J; bases not matched to a gene: 7. There are 16 residues in the CDR3. Germline CDR1 SGHRS, CDR2 YFSETQ. For the CDR3, the DNA is TGCGCCAGCAGCTTGAGGGACAGGGGTTTGGGAGAGACCCAGTACTTC. It specifies CASSLRDRGLGETQYF.

The chain combines TRBV2 with TRBJ2-1; D is possibly TRBD1 (5 bases). V was clipped by 6 bases and J by 2 bases, with 14 bases between them. The germline CDR1 and CDR2 sequences are SNHLY and FYNNEI. There are 15 residues in the CDR3. CDR3 in amino acids: CASRGGASPYNEQFF. Written as DNA, the CDR3 is TGTGCCAGCAGGGGTGGGGCTTCTCCCTACAATGAGCAGTTCTTC.

The gene calls are TRBV10-2 and TRBJ1-5; TRBD1 aligns across 8 bases. V gave up 1 base and J gave up 7 bases; unmatched junction bases: 3. CDR1 is WSHSY and CDR2 is SAAADI in the germline V gene. The CDR3 length is 14 residues. As DNA, the CDR3 is TGCGCCAGCAGTGAGTTGGCAGGGGGCCAGCCCCAGCATTTT. Amino acids: CASSELAGGQPQHF.

In DNA, the CDR3 is TGTGCCAGCAGCCTTGGGACTAGCGGGAGAACCCAGTTCTTC. It specifies CASSLGTSGRTQFF. The chain is built from TRBV28 and TRBJ2-1, with TRBD2 matching 14 bases. V was pared by 6 bases and J by 13 bases, with 8 bases of the junction left unmatched. The germline V gene has CDR1 MDHEN and CDR2 SYDVKM. The CDR3 totals 14 residues.

This clone was seen only once. V and J are TRBV11-3 and TRBJ2-1; 9 bases fit TRBD2. In germline, CDR1 is SGHNT, CDR2 YENEEA. J gave up 2 bases and V 4 bases, and 3 bases lay outside the gene matches. This CDR3 spans 15 amino acids. The chain's CDR3 is CASSSAGGTYNEQFF. In DNA, the CDR3 is TGTGCCAGCAGCTCCGCGGGGGGGACCTACAATGAGCAGTTCTTC.

The chain recombines TRBV6-4 with TRBJ1-2; 9 bases align to TRBD1. This CDR3 comprises 13 residues. CDR1 is MRHNA, CDR2 SNTAGT, per germline. The J segment lost 4 bases and the V segment lost 9 bases, leaving 6 bases of the junction unmatched. CDR3 in DNA: TGTGCCAGGGCTCCGGGACAGGGCTATGGCTACACCTTC. It yields the protein CARAPGQGYGYTF.

This clone was detected only once. The rearrangement joins TRBV30 to TRBJ2-7; 8 nucleotides align to TRBD1. This CDR3 is built from 13 residues. Per germline, CDR1 GTSNPN and CDR2 SVGIG (reference sequence). The trim removed 6 bases at V and 0 bases at J, leaving 4 bases unmatched. The CDR3: CACRDRGSYEQYF. The CDR3, as DNA: TGTGCCTGCCGAGACAGGGGCTCCTACGAGCAGTACTTC.

The J gene is TRBJ1-3, the V gene TRBV27; possible D gene TRBD1, 5 bases. The germline V gene encodes CDR1 MNHEY and CDR2 SMNVEV (reference sequence). Trimming removed 4 bases at V and 4 bases at J, with 11 bases between. The CDR3 is 14 amino acids. For the CDR3, the DNA is TGTGCCAGCAGTTACGGGGGTACGGGAAACACCATATATTTT. Translation gives CASSYGGTGNTIYF.

The chain links TRBV4-1 to TRBJ2-6; D call uncertain. Germline CDR1 reads MGHRA; CDR2 reads YSYEKL. Trimming took off 5 bases at V and 0 bases at J, with 14 bases between the two ends. This CDR3 is 17 amino acids long. The CDR3 region is CASSYNSLLSGANVLTF. In nucleotides, the CDR3 is TGCGCCAGCAGCTACAACAGCCTCCTCTCTGGGGCCAACGTCCTGACTTTC.

J is TRBJ2-7 and V is TRBV5-1; 10 bases map to TRBD2. This CDR3 has 15 residues. Germline CDR1 is SGHRS and CDR2 is YFSETQ. V shed 4 bases, J shed 2 bases, and the junction held 6 bases outside the gene matches. In DNA, the CDR3 is TGCGCCAGCAGCATCGGGACTAGCGAAGCCTACGAGCAGTACTTC. It is translated as CASSIGTSEAYEQYF. Combining the CDR3 with reference TRBV5-1 and TRBJ2-7 gives the whole variable domain KAGVTQTPRYLIKTRGQQVTLSCSPISGHRSVSWYQQTPGQGLQFLFEYFSETQRNKGNFPGRFSGRQFSNSRSEMNVSTLELGDSALYLCASSIGTSEAYEQYFGPGTRLTVT.

The chain is built from TRBV5-4 and TRBJ2-1; TRBD2 agrees at 8 bases. Germline CDR1 and CDR2: SGHNT and YYREEE (reference sequence). The CDR3 is 15 amino acids. J was trimmed by 8 bases and V by 5 bases; bases with no gene match: 12. DNA for the CDR3: TGTGCCAGCAGGACCGGGACTAGGGGCTCATATGAGCAGTTCTTC. Protein sequence: CASRTGTRGSYEQFF.

This clone has just one count. The chain has TRBV7-9 and TRBJ2-3; 10 bases line up with TRBD2. The V and J ends lost 0 bases and 1 base, in that order; junction bases with no gene match: 4. The CDR3 covers 17 residues. In germline, CDR1 is SEHNR, CDR2 FQNEAQ (reference sequence). The CDR3 bases are TGTGCCAGCAGCTTAGCGCGGGGGACTAGCGGCACAGATACGCAGTATTTT. Encoded protein: CASSLARGTSGTDTQYF.

The rearrangement joins TRBV4-2 to TRBJ2-1; no clear D. Germline values: CDR1 LGHNA, CDR2 YNFKEQ. The CDR3 extends over 15 amino acids. Trimming left V 0 bases short and J 0 bases short, with 6 bases between. The CDR3 loop is CASSQDPSSYNEQFF. For the CDR3, the DNA is TGTGCCAGCAGCCAAGATCCCAGCTCCTACAATGAGCAGTTCTTC.

The chain couples TRBV10-2 to TRBJ2-5; 11 bases align to TRBD2. The V gene's germline CDR1 is WSHSY and CDR2 SAAADI. This CDR3 spans 17 amino acids. With 7 bases clipped from V and 2 bases from J, the junction kept 12 bases outside the gene matches. CDR3 in amino acids: CASMGTSGSYDQETQYF. CDR3 sequence (DNA): TGCGCCAGCATGGGTACTAGCGGGAGTTACGATCAAGAGACCCAGTACTTC.

The genes are TRBV27 and TRBJ2-7, with a weak D call TRBD1 (5 bases). The V and J ends lost 3 bases and 3 bases respectively, with 21 bases between them. Germline-derived CDR1 and CDR2 are MNHEY and SMNVEV (reference sequence). The CDR3 consists of 17 residues. CDR3 in amino acids: CASSFRGVVDNYYEQYF. The CDR3 bases are TGTGCCAGCAGTTTCAGAGGAGTAGTGGACAACTACTACGAGCAGTACTTC.

The V and J genes are TRBV5-1 and TRBJ1-1; 8 bases are shared with TRBD1. V lost 3 bases, J lost 7 bases, and 5 bases stayed unmatched. CDR3 size: 13 residues. Germline CDR1 reads SGHRS; CDR2 reads YFSETQ. The CDR3 spells CASSSGGSDEAFF. CDR3 DNA: TGCGCCAGCAGCTCAGGGGGCTCTGATGAAGCTTTCTTT. Complete variable domain (other parts from reference TRBV5-1 and TRBJ1-1): KAGVTQTPRYLIKTRGQQVTLSCSPISGHRSVSWYQQTPGQGLQFLFEYFSETQRNKGNFPGRFSGRQFSNSRSEMNVSTLELGDSALYLCASSSGGSDEAFFGQGTRLTVV.

This sequence joins TRBV30 and TRBJ2-3, with D perhaps TRBD2 (5 bases). The germline gives CDR1 GTSNPN, CDR2 SVGIG (reference sequence). V gave up 2 bases and J gave up 2 bases, with 11 bases separating them. This CDR3 comprises 14 residues. CDR3 region: CAWSLVGDTDTQYF. The CDR3 DNA sequence: TGTGCCTGGAGTCTGGTCGGGGACACAGATACGCAGTATTTT.

There are a few counts of this clone. The chain joins TRBV5-1 to TRBJ2-7; 8 nucleotides line up with TRBD2. CDR1 and CDR2 from the germline V gene are SGHRS and YFSETQ. V was clipped by 0 bases and J by 0 bases; unmatched bases: 2. This CDR3 contains 15 residues. CDR3 in amino acids: CASSLEREISYEQYF. For the CDR3, the DNA is TGCGCCAGCAGCTTGGAGCGGGAGATCTCCTACGAGCAGTACTTC.

The chain carries TRBV9 and TRBJ2-2, with 14 bases aligning to TRBD2. This CDR3 is 16 amino acids long. Germline-derived CDR1 and CDR2 are SGDLS and YYNGEE. With V trimmed by 3 bases and J by 8 bases, 6 bases remained unmatched. CDR3: CASSGQGLAGVGELFF. CDR3 nucleotides: TGTGCCAGCAGCGGACAGGGACTAGCGGGAGTTGGGGAGCTGTTTTTT.

The V call is TRBV5-4, the J call TRBJ2-7; 9 bases agree with TRBD2. Germline V gene data show CDR1 as SGHNT and CDR2 as YYREEE (reference sequence). The V gene end was trimmed by 2 bases and the J gene end by 0 bases; junction bases not matched to a gene: 6. The length of the CDR3 is 16 residues. DNA of the CDR3: TGTGCCAGCAGCTTTAAGCGGGAGGTACCCTCCTACGAGCAGTACTTC. Translation: CASSFKREVPSYEQYF. Based on the CDR3 plus reference TRBV5-4 and TRBJ2-7, the full variable domain is ETGVTQSPTHLIKTRGQQVTLRCSSQSGHNTVSWYQQALGQGPQFIFQYYREEENGRGNFPPRFSGLQFPNYSSELNVNALELDDSALYLCASSFKREVPSYEQYFGPGTRLTVT.

CDR3 DNA sequence: TGCGCCAGCAGCCAGGGCGGACAGGGGTTTGTTGAAGCTTTCTTT. Its translation: CASSQGGQGFVEAFF. The chain is built from TRBV4-3 and TRBJ1-1; 9 nucleotides align to TRBD1. The germline V gene encodes CDR1 LGHNA and CDR2 YSLEER. This CDR3 spans 15 amino acids. V lost 3 bases and J lost 7; bases outside the gene matches: 9.

The chain has TRBV6-4 and TRBJ2-1; 12 bases line up with TRBD1. The CDR3 consists of 15 residues. Germline trimming cut 4 bases from V and 7 bases from J; bases unmatched to any gene: 5. Germline assignment: CDR1 MRHNA and CDR2 SNTAGT. The CDR3 DNA reads TGTGCCAGCAGTGGGGGACAGGGGGCGTTGAATGAGCAGTTCTTC. Its protein is CASSGGQGALNEQFF.